The sequence of this TCR beta chain was determined in a study of PD-L1 blockade in urothelial cancer. Study-wide background: Administration of atezolizumab to patients began at some point between 2013 and 2015, at 1,200 mg intravenously every 3 weeks. Timepoints chosen for blood analysis were 3 weeks (second dose) and 6 weeks after treatment start.

Time point described: peripheral blood 6 weeks after treatment start. Measured with immunoSEQ multiplex PCR; TCRdb has only the in-frame clones, and not every one. The profile shows fewer than 50,000 clones, 75% to 90% of them singletons. This clone was seen once. CDR3 size: 14 residues. Trimming took off 1 base at V and 8 bases at J, with 14 bases between the two ends. Germline CDR1 is MNHEY and CDR2 is SMNVEV (reference sequence). Sequenced material: PBMCs, taken around atezolizumab (anti-PD-L1) treatment. The chain couples TRBV27 to TRBJ1-1; D is possibly TRBD1 (5 bases). The clonotype originates from a man aged 55-75 years with urothelial cancer. CDR3 bases: TGTGCCAGCAGTTTATGGGGCCAGGGACTAGAAGCTTTCTTT. Its translation: CASSLWGQGLEAFF.